This TCR beta chain is drawn from a study of cytomegalovirus exposure and HLA in healthy donors (dated by TCRdb to about 2017). In terms of the full investigation: In an earlier analysis of under 600 of the donors, less than 350 Gb of sequence data and 90 million to 120 million unique TCR beta sequences from 150 million to 200 million T cells were reported. The study was designed to test whether signatures of past pathogen exposure could be identified by cataloging public T cell receptors. In a later genetic analysis, genome-wide SNP genotypes for about three fifths of the roughly 670 donors were used, and that subset was treated as a discovery cohort. Of the 398 genotyped donors, roughly 85% fell in the genetic ancestry cluster associated with self-reported Caucasian donors. A handful of DR-DQ haplotypes were treated as single units for association and clustering because of strong linkage in the cohort. A later analysis re-examined previously published TCR beta repertoires from over 500 donors and added high-resolution HLA genotyping to investigate patterns of TCR occurrence. Donor age, sex, ethnicity and CMV serostatus were collected together with the repertoire data. An early release that covered roughly 600 HLA-typed donors contained about 300 gigabases of sequencing data and 75 million to 100 million unique TCR sequences. In the later analysis, no new phenotypic data were used to find candidate immune exposures; instead, reliance was placed on TCR beta sequences and their occurrence across donors. High-throughput TCR immunosequencing, statistical association of individual TCRs with disease status, and machine learning were combined to predict cytomegalovirus infection status. Among around 400 genotyped donors of the cohort, an average of around 250,000 unique TCR beta nucleotide sequences was sequenced per donor, of which 15% to 20% were non-productive. Besides the first cohort of some 670 subjects, a separate validation cohort made up of roughly 130 different subjects was used. An earlier analysis of several hundred of the donors applied high-throughput TCR beta sequencing to assess whether each TCR beta V gene segment acted as functional or pseudogenic. The T cell repertoires of under 700 subjects were profiled by immunosequencing and related to cytomegalovirus serostatus. Every repertoire in the discovery cohort had been generated on one and the same sequencing platform. Typing coverage differed by locus: A, B, C, DRB1 and DQB1 were typed in roughly 620-630 donors, DQA1 in 522, DPA1 in around 610, and DPB1 in 450 to 490. Both class I and class II loci were covered by HLA typing, at four-digit resolution.

In total, 630 or so healthy bone marrow donors made up the cohort. Cohort members were all nominally healthy when sampled, although unrecorded immune exposures were likely present. The donor tested CMV seronegative, placing the donor among the 350 or so seronegative members of the cohort. A peripheral blood sample was collected from each donor, and TCR beta sequencing was performed on peripheral blood mononuclear cells. The Qiagen DNeasy Blood Extraction Kit was used to extract genomic DNA from the blood cell samples. Libraries were constructed by the immunoSEQ multiplex PCR assay. The multiplex PCR relied on a mix of 60 forward primers for TCR Vbeta segments and 13 reverse primers for TCR Jbeta segments. The CDR3 region of rearranged TCR beta genes was amplified from genomic DNA with a multiplex PCR assay. The amplified TCR beta libraries were sequenced on the Illumina HiSeq System as 87-base-pair reads. Processing in the source paper ran as follows. A later analysis tallied 80 million to 95 million unique TCR beta chains across the 650 to 750 repertoires, and approximately 12 million of those chains were shared by two or more donors. To remove PCR and sequencing errors, raw reads were error-corrected and collapsed into unique sequences using a nearest-neighbor algorithm that merged closely related sequences. CDR3 sequences were aligned to IMGT reference sequences to assign V, D and J gene segments. For a sequence to be retained, at least a six-nucleotide match to both a V gene segment and a J gene segment was required. A rearrangement was called productive if the CDR3 had no stop codons and remained in frame with V and J, and every other rearrangement was called non-productive. CDR3 was defined according to IMGT convention as the region running from the second conserved V-encoded cysteine to the conserved J-encoded phenylalanine. The earlier analysis of about 590 of the donors excluded sequences that lacked an unambiguous match to a single V gene segment. In an earlier analysis of several hundred of the donors, V segments were called functional above 56.7% productive rearrangements and were called segregating when the between-donor standard deviation exceeded 5%. A statistical classification framework was built to diagnose cytomegalovirus status from the catalog of TCR beta chain sequences. A later analysis assigned V and J genes by comparing TCR nucleotide sequences with IMGT/GENE-DB human TR gene sequences. In a later analysis, CDR3 sequences and most-parsimonious VDJ recombination scenarios were assigned using the TCRdist pipeline. A later analysis defined each TCR beta chain by its CDR3 amino acid sequence plus V-gene family, and excluded reads lacking a unique V-gene family. In a later analysis, some 600 highly shared, low-generation-probability nucleotide sequences were removed to address suspected cross-contamination and a sequencing artifact. In a later analysis, a clonal expansion index for each public chain was calculated from normalized within-repertoire ranks of inferred template counts. Generation probabilities in a later analysis came from a VDJ recombination model fitted to out-of-frame rearrangements, and those results were checked against IGoR. A later analysis scored TCR-TCR, TCR-HLA and TCR-CMV co-occurrence with hypergeometric tests, applying a repertoire-size bias correction to TCR pairs. A later analysis estimated false discovery rates by permuting HLA or CMV assignments 20 times. In a later analysis, co-occurring TCRs were grouped using DBSCAN, with TCRdist sequence similarity added in when clustering inside HLA-allele-positive subsets. For co-occurrence clustering, repertoires with fewer than 30,000 or more than 120,000 public chains were excluded, along with several repertoires with anomalous nucleotide sharing. This is the immuneACCESS table as TCRdb keeps it, with only in-frame sequences that have V and J called. A part of the clones is gone; compared with another copy, unresolved V genes explain less than half, and the rest is unexplained. The V and J calls and clone size come from that table; D and trimming were worked out from the DNA. In all, the sample holds 130,000 or so clones, and over 75% of those were seen once. 2% to 2.5% of the sample is in the top ten clones.

The CDR3, from cysteine to phenylalanine, totals 15 residues. The kept DNA is CDR3 alone, 45 bases in frame from the first base. The V and J ends are trimmed by 0 bases and 3 bases, leaving 8 bases between them. Sequences LGHNA (CDR1) and YSLEER (CDR2) are obtained from the germline V gene. General conclusions and limits of the study: A later analysis found that most CMV-associated TCR beta chains appeared HLA-restricted, with HLA associations seemingly driven largely by CMV exposure. In a later genetic analysis, fewer N-insertions in productive TCRs were reported among donors in an Asian-associated ancestry cluster than the roughly 700-donor mean. Most TCR sequences were seen in very few donors, while some public TCRs were found in many individuals. Correlated functional status among segregating V segments might reflect linkage disequilibrium, but an unknown experimental factor could not be ruled out. V-gene and J-gene trimming of TCR beta chains was associated with a missense DCLRE1C variant in a later genetic analysis, and the association was replicated in an independent cohort. Compared with equally common non-associated chains, HLA-associated TCR beta chains in a later analysis were more clonally expanded and had lower generation probabilities. In a later analysis, TCR association rates were found to vary across HLA loci, with the most associated TCRs seen for DRB1 alleles and the fewest for HLA-C alleles. A total of roughly 160 TCR beta chains were listed by the study as associated with cytomegalovirus. According to a later analysis, parvovirus B19, influenza, CMV and Epstein-Barr virus appeared linked to several top co-occurrence clusters. A few of the identified cytomegalovirus-associated TCR beta chains were confirmed in vitro to be specific for cytomegalovirus antigens. Because counts were too low, 15 to 20 rarely observed V segments, including chromosome 9 orphons, were excluded from the earlier analysis of 587 of the donors. Only TCR beta chains were sequenced in this cohort, and the absence of alpha or paired-chain data limited detectable features. Because the 87-base-pair reads could not distinguish some IMGT-functional V segments, including TRBV6-2 and TRBV6-3, those segments were excluded. According to the authors, the approach could potentially be generalized to other disease states and immunological phenotypes. A group of highly shared sequence variants was considered likely to be a technical artifact of the sequencing pipeline. When HLA alleles, especially DR and DQ, strongly co-occurred, TCR associations were difficult to assign to individual alleles. In an earlier analysis of more than 450 of the donors, most TCR beta V segments were observed in productive rearrangements about 87% or about 30% of the time, broadly matching IMGT annotations. Specific HLA alleles were associated with 15,000 to 20,000 TCR beta sequences at a false discovery rate of 0.05 in a later analysis. HLA typing was unavailable for some donors at each locus, so association tests used only the typed subset. The classifier was reported to diagnose cytomegalovirus status with high specificity and sensitivity in both the original and validation cohorts. Immune exposure information for the cohort was limited to CMV serostatus. Sequencing depth was assumed to be roughly uniform across donors in the presence/absence analyses, though that assumption may not hold. A further reported finding was that TCR beta sequences accurately predicted the HLA-A and HLA-B alleles for most subjects in the first cohort.

Points on this clone: This clone's antigen is unknown. No much larger clone exists at a distance of one base, and base qualities are not known.

This receptor was obtained from a man aged 30-40 years in good health and CMV-seronegative. The sequence joins TRBV4-3 to TRBJ1-4; the D region possibly corresponds to TRBD1 (6 bases align). Input material: PBMCs. Here the CDR3 is given as CASSQEQGSNEKLFF. The nucleotide sequence reads as follows: TGCGCCAGCAGCCAAGAACAGGGTTCTAATGAAAAACTGTTTTTT.